This entry describes one T cell receptor beta chain. The table lists this clone with a count of one. Its binding antigen is unknown. One base away there is no much larger clone; base qualities are not given. Every bulk PBMC sample was loaded with the same fixed amount of about 380 ng of DNA. TCR beta CDR3 sequences were amplified from genomic DNA with the immunoSEQ TCRb Assay kit following manufacturer instructions. The KAPA Library Quantification Kit for Illumina platforms was used to quantify pooled libraries by qPCR. Pooled libraries were sequenced on an Illumina NextSeq 500, clustered at about 0.55-1.2 pM. The authors processed their data as follows. Analysis of the TCR data relied on immunoSEQ ANALYZER and the R LymphoSeq package. A rearrangement efficiency score was calculated as productive divided by the sum of productive and non-productive CDR3 sequences. Clonality was measured with the Gini coefficient and diversity with the Renyi index at alpha=1, and both measures were compared pairwise between timepoints within each patient. In LymphoSeq, clonal relatedness was computed with an edit distance of 3 and repertoire similarity was computed with the Bhattacharyya coefficient. Linear discriminant analysis on week-3 changes in clonality and diversity was built with the R MASS and caret packages to classify response. This immuneACCESS table, as held by TCRdb, lists in-frame sequences with V and J called but not all clones. Of the missing ones, under half trace to an unresolved V gene in checked studies; the others have no known cause. V and J calls and clone size are those listed in that table; D and trimming were worked out from the DNA. Present in this sample are about 11,000 clones, approximately 85% of which were seen just once. About 15% of the sample comes from the top ten.

The sample belongs to a study of blood T cell dynamics during melanoma immunotherapy (dated by TCRdb to the early 2020s). Some background on the complete study: The patients had metastatic melanoma and were given first-line pembrolizumab or nivolumab plus ipilimumab as standard of care in the United Kingdom. To find early correlates of response, peripheral T cell receptor repertoires were profiled in metastatic melanoma patients before and after one cycle of checkpoint inhibitor therapy. A training cohort was formed from consecutive patients, and a further independent group of patients from the same centre was pooled into an external validation set.

The time point label on this specimen signifies: pre-treatment baseline. Blood samples were collected before treatment (T0) and at week 3 (W3), after the first cycle of checkpoint blockade. Except for two patients with rapid clinical progression, response was assessed 12 weeks after the first infusion by RECIST 1.1; disease control meant complete response, partial response or stable disease. Patients with prior systemic cancer treatment, concomitant immunosuppressant therapy or synchronous other active malignancies were excluded. To track both circulating cells and T cell turnover, TCR beta was sequenced from bulk PBMC as well as from plasma cell-free DNA. Lymphoprep and SepMate tubes were used to isolate PBMC from blood, and red cell lysis was then performed. QIAamp DNA Blood Mini kits were used to extract DNA from both PBMC and sorted T cell subsets. Results the study describes overall, beyond this receptor: The relatively small sample size was recognized as a factor that could limit how well the results generalize. A bifurcated reorganization of the PBMC repertoire at W3, with increased clonality or increased diversity, was observed in patients who later achieved disease control, unlike in progressors. Whether the T cell clones behind the repertoire changes were melanoma-specific or instead reflected general immune activation was something the study could not determine.

Including the terminal cysteine and phenylalanine, the CDR3 comprises 12 residues. The sequence is cut down to CDR3 DNA, 36 bases in frame from base 1. Reading the germline V gene gives CDR1 SGHAT and CDR2 FQNNGV. V sheds 0 bases and J sheds 5 bases, leaving 4 bases between their ends. The sequenced sample was blood, obtained from a patient treated with checkpoint blockade. The chain was built from TRBV11-2 and TRBJ2-5; the D gene is not confidently resolved. The sequence was obtained from a human donor with melanoma. The base sequence is TGTGCCAGCAGCTTAGAGTTCGAGACCCAGTACTTC. Its protein is CASSLEFETQYF. With all but the CDR3 taken from the reference TRBV11-2 and TRBJ2-5 genes, the full variable domain is: EAGVAQSPRYKIIEKRQSVAFWCNPISGHATLYWYQQILGQGPKLLIQFQNNGVVDDSQLPKDRFSAERLKGVDSTLKIQPAKLEDSAVYLCASSLEFETQYFGPGTRLLVL.